The sequence of this T cell receptor (beta chain) was determined in a study of OX40 agonist ivuxolimab in advanced cancers. As for the study in general: While on treatment, patients had intravenous ivuxolimab at 0.01 to 10 mg/kg every 2 weeks.

Blood specimens came from baseline, cycle 4 day 1, and cycle 7 day 1. Germline V gene sequence: CDR1 GTSNPN, CDR2 SVGIG (reference sequence). Trimming left V 4 bases short and J 11 bases short, with 13 bases between. This CDR3 is 11 amino acids long. Generated by immunoSEQ multiplex PCR, the TCRdb table keeps only in-frame clones and is missing some. The sample shows 82,000 or so clones, 90% to 95% of them seen only once. The TCR was taken from an adult with an advanced solid tumor such as melanoma, head and neck, liver or kidney cancer. The chain recombines TRBV30 with TRBJ2-3; the D gene is possibly TRBD2 (6 bases). The specimen was CD4+ or CD8+ T cells sorted from blood, collected in a trial of the OX40 agonist ivuxolimab. CDR3 sequence: CAWNGGVGQYF. DNA of the CDR3: TGTGCCTGGAACGGGGGAGTTGGGCAGTATTTT.